What follows is one T cell receptor beta chain and its context. Measured with immunoSEQ multiplex PCR; TCRdb has only the in-frame clones, and not every one. The profile shows about 160,000 clones, more than 80% of them singletons. Seattle's cohort entered during active infection and was followed longitudinally. The sample originates from a study of blood T cell repertoires in COVID-19. The sequence was collected from a young man with COVID-19, enrolled during active disease. The sequenced sample consisted of peripheral blood.

The CDR3 sequence: CASRGAGGYGYTF. The DNA of the CDR3 is TGTGCCAGCAGAGGGGCAGGGGGCTATGGCTACACCTTC. V gene TRBV27 combines with J gene TRBJ1-2, with 7 positions matching TRBD1. V shed 6 bases, J shed 4 bases, and the junction held 5 bases outside the gene matches. CDR1 is MNHEY and CDR2 is SMNVEV in the germline V gene (reference sequence). This CDR3 spans 13 amino acids.